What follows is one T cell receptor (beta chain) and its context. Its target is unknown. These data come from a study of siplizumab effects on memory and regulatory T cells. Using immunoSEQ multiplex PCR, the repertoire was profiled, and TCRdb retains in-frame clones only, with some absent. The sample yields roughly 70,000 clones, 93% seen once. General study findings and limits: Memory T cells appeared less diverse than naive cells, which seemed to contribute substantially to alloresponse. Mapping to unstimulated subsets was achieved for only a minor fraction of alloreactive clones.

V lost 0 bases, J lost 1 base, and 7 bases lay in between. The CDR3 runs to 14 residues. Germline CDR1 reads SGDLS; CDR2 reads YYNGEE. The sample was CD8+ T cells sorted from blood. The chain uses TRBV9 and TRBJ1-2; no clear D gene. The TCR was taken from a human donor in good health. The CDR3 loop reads CASSVGGSNYGYTF. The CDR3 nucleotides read TGTGCCAGCAGCGTAGGTGGCAGTAACTATGGCTACACCTTC.